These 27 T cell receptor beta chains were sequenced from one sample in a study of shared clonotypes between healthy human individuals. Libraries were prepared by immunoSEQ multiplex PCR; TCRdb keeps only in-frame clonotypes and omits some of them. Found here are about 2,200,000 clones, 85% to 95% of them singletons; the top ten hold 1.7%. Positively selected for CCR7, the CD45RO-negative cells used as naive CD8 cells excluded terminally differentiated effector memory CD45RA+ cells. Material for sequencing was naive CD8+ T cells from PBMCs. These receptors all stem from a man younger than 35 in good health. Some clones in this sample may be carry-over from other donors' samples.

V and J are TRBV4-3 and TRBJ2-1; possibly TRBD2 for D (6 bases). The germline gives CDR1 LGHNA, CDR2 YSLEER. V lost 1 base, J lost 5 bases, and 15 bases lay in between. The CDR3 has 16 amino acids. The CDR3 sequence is CASSQAWTGVDNEQFF. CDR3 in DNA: TGCGCCAGCAGCCAAGCATGGACGGGAGTAGACAATGAGCAGTTCTTC.

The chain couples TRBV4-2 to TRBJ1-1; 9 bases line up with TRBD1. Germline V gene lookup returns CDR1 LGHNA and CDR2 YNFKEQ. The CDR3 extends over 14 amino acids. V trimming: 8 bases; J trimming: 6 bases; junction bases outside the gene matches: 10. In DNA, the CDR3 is TGTGCCAGCGGAAACAGGGGGCTTGGCGCTGAAGCTTTCTTT. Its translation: CASGNRGLGAEAFF.

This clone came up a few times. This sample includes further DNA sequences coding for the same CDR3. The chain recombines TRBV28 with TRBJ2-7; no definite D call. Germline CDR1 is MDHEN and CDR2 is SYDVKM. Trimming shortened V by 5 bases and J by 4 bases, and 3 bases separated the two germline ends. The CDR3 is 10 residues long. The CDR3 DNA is TGTGCCAGCAGTCGTTACGAGCAGTACTTC. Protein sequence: CASSRYEQYF.

CDR3 bases: TGCAGCGTTGTAGTAGGACTAGCTAATGAGCAGTTCTTC. Its protein product is CSVVVGLANEQFF. The genes are TRBV29-1 and TRBJ2-1, with TRBD2 identical over 8 bases. There are 13 residues in the CDR3. The germline V gene encodes CDR1 SQVTM and CDR2 ANQGSEA. With 4 bases clipped from V and 7 bases from J, the junction kept 6 bases outside the gene matches.

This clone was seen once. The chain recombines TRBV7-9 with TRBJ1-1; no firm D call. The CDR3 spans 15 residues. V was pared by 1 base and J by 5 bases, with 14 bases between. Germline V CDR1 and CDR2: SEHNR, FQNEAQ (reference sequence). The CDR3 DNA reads TGTGCCAGCAGCTTAGGGGAAGGGTTTAGGACTGAAGCTTTCTTT. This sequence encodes CASSLGEGFRTEAFF.

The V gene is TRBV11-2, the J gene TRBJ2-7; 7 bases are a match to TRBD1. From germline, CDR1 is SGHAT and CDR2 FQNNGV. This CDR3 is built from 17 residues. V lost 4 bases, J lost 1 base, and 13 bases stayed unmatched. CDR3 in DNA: TGTGCCAGCAGCTGGCCCGTAACCGGGACAGCATCCTACGAGCAGTACTTC. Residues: CASSWPVTGTASYEQYF.

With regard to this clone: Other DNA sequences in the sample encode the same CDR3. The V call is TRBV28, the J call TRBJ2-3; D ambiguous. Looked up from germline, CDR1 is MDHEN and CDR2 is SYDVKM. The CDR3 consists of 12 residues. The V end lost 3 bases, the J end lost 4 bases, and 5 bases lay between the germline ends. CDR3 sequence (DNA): TGTGCCAGCAGTTTTTTGCCAGATACGCAGTATTTT. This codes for CASSFLPDTQYF. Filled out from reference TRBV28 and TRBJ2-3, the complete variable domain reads DVKVTQSSRYLVKRTGEKVFLECVQDMDHENMFWYRQDPGLGLRLIYFSYDVKMKEKGDIPEGYSVSREKKERFSLILESASTNQTSMYLCASSFLPDTQYFGPGTRLTVL.

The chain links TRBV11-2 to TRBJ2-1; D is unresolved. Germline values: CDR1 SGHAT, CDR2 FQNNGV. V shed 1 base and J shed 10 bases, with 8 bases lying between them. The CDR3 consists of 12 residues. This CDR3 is CASSLVFHEQFF. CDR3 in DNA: TGTGCCAGCAGCTTAGTTTTCCACGAGCAGTTCTTC.

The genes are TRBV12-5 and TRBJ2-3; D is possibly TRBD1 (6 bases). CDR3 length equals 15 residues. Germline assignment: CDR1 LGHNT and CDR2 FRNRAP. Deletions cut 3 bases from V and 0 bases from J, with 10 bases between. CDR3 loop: CASGFGTPSTDTQYF. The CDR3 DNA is TGTGCTAGTGGTTTCGGGACACCAAGCACAGATACGCAGTATTTT.

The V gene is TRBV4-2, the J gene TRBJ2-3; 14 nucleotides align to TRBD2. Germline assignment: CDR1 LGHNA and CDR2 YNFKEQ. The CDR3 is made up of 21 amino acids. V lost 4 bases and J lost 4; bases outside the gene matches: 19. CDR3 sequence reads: CASSRDPWSRTSGRTADTQYF. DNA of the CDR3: TGTGCCAGCAGCCGGGACCCATGGAGTAGGACTAGCGGGAGGACAGCAGATACGCAGTATTTT.

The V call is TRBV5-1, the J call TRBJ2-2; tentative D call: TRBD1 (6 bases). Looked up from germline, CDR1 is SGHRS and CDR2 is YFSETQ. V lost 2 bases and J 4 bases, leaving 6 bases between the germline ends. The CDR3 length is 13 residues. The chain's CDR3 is CASSFRGTGELFF. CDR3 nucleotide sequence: TGCGCCAGCAGCTTCAGGGGCACCGGGGAGCTGTTTTTT.

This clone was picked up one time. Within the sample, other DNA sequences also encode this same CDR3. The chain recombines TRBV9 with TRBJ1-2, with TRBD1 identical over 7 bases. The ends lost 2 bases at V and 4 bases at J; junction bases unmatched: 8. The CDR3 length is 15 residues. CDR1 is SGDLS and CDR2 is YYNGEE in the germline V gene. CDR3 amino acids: CASSVGDRDGYGYTF. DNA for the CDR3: TGTGCCAGCAGCGTGGGAGACAGGGATGGCTATGGCTACACCTTC.

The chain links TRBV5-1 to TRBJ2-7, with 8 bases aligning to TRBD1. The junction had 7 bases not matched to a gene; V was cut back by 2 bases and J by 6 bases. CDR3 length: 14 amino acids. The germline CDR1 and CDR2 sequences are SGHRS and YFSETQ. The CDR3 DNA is TGCGCCAGCAGCTTTGGGACAGGTCCTTTCGAGCAGTACTTC. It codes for CASSFGTGPFEQYF.

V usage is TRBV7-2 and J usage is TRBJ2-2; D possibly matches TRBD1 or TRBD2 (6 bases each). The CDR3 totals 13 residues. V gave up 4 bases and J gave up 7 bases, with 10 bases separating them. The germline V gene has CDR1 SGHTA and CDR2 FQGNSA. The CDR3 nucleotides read TGTGCCAGCAGCTCACAGGGAGGCGGGGAGCTGTTTTTT. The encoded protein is CASSSQGGGELFF.

CDR3 in amino acids: CASSFGPRELGQGGGYTF. DNA for the CDR3: TGTGCCAGCAGCTTTGGTCCCCGGGAGCTGGGACAGGGGGGTGGCTACACCTTC. This chain joins TRBV7-9 and TRBJ1-2; 11 nucleotides align to TRBD1. Trimming took 3 bases from V and 7 from J; bases not matched to a gene: 16. The germline CDR1 and CDR2 sequences are SEHNR and FQNEAQ (reference sequence). The CDR3 has 18 amino acids.

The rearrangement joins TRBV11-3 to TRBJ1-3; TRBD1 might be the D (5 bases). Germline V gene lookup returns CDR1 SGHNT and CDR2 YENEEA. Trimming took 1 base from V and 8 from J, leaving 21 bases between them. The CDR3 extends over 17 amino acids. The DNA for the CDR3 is TGTGCCAGCAGCTTAGTGGGGGTCGGGCAGCAGAGCTACACCATATATTTT. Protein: CASSLVGVGQQSYTIYF.

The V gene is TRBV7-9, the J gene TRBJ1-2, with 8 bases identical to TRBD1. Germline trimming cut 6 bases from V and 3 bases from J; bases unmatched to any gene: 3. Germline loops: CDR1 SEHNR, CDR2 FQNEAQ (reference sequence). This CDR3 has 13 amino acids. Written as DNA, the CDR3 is TGTGCCAGCAGTGACAGGGGTCACTATGGCTACACCTTC. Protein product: CASSDRGHYGYTF. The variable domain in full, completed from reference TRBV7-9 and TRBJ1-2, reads DTGVSQNPRHKITKRGQNVTFRCDPISEHNRLYWYRQTLGQGPEFLTYFQNEAQLEKSRLLSDRFSAERPKGSFSTLEIQRTEQGDSAMYLCASSDRGHYGYTFGSGTRLTVV.

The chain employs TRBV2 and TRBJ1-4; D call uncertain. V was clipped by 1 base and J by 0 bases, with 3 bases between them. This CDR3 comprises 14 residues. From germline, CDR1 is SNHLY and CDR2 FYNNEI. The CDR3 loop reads CASSEDATNEKLFF. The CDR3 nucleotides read TGTGCCAGCAGTGAAGACGCAACTAATGAAAAACTGTTTTTT.

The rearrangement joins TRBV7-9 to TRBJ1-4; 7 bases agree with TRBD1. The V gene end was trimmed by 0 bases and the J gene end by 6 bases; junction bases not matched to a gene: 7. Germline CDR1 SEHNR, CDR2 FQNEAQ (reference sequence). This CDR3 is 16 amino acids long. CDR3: CASSLARGLLDEKLFF. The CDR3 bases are TGTGCCAGCAGCTTAGCGAGGGGGCTCCTCGATGAAAAACTGTTTTTT.

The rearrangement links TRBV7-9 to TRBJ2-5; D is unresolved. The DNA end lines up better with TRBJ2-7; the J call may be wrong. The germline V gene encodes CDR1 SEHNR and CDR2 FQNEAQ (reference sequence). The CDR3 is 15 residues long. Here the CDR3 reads CASSLESGPSYEQYF. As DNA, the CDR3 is TGTGCCAGCAGCTTAGAGTCAGGTCCCTCCTACGAGCAGTACTTC.

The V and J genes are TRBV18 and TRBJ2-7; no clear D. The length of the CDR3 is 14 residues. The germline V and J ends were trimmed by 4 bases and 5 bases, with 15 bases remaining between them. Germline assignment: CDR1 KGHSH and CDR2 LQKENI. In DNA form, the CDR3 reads TGTGCCAGCTCACTCGGACCCCCCTTCAACGAGCAGTACTTC. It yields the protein CASSLGPPFNEQYF.

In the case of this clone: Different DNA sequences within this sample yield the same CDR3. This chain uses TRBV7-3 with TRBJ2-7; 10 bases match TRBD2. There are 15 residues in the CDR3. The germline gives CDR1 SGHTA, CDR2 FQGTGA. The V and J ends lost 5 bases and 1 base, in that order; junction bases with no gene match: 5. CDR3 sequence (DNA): TGTGCCAGCAGCCTTTCTAGCGGGAGTTCCTACGAGCAGTACTTC. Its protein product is CASSLSSGSSYEQYF.

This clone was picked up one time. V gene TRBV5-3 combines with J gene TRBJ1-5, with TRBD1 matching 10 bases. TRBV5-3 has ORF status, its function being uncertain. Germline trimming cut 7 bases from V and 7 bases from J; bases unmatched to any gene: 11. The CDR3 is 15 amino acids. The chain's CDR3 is CARSRDRGSRQPQHF. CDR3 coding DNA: TGTGCCAGATCGCGGGACAGGGGCTCCCGGCAGCCCCAGCATTTT.

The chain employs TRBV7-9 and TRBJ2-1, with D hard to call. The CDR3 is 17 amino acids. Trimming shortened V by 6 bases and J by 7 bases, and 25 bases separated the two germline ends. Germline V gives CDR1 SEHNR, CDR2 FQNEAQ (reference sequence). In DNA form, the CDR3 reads TGTGCCAGCAGAATAGGATTGTTATCGGCTCTCGGGAATGAGCAGTTCTTC. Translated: CASRIGLLSALGNEQFF.

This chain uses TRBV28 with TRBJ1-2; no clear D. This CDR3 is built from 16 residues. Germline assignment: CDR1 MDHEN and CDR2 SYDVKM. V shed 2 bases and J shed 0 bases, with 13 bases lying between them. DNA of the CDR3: TGTGCCAGCAGTTTAGTCCGGGCAGAATCTAACTATGGCTACACCTTC. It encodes CASSLVRAESNYGYTF.

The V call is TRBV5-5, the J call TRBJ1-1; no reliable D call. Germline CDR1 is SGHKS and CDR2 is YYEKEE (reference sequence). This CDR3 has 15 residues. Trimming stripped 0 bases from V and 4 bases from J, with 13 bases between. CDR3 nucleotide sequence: TGTGCCAGCAGCTTGGGACGCGGAATGGGCACTGAAGCTTTCTTT. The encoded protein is CASSLGRGMGTEAFF.

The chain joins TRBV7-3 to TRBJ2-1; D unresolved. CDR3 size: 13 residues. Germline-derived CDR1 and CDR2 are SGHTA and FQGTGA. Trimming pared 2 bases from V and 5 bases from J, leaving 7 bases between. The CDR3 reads CASSLVLNNEQFF. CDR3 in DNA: TGTGCCAGCAGCTTAGTTTTAAACAATGAGCAGTTCTTC.